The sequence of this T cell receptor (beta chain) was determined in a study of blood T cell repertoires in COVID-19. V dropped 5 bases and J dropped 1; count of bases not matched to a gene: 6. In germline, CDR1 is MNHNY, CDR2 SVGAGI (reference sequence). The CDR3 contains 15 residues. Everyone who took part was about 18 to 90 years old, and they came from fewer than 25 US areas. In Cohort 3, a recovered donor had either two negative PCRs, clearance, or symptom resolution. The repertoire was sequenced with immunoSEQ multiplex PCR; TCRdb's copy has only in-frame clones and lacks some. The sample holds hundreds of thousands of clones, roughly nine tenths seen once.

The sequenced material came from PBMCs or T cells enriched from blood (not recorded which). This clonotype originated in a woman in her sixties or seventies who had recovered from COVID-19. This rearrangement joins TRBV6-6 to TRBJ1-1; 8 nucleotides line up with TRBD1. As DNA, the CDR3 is TGTGCCAGCAGTAAGACGGACAGGGCGAACACTGAAGCTTTCTTT. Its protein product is CASSKTDRANTEAFF.